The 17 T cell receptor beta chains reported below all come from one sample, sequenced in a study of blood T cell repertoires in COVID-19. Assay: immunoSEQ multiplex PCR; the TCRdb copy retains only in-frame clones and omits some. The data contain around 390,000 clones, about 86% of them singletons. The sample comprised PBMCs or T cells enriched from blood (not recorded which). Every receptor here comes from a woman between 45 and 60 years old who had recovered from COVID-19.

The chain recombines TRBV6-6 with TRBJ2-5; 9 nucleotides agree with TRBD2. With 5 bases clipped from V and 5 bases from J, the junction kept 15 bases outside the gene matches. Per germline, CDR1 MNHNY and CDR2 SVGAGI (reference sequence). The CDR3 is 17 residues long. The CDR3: CASSPSGIILRGETQYF. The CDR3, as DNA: TGTGCCAGCAGTCCTAGCGGGATAATCCTACGGGGGGAGACCCAGTACTTC.

The CDR3, as DNA: TGCAGTGCTAGTTGGCTAGCGGGGAGCACAGATACGCAGTATTTT. Its protein is CSASWLAGSTDTQYF. The chain couples TRBV20-1 to TRBJ2-3; TRBD2 matches at 9 bases. With 3 bases clipped from V and 0 bases from J, the junction kept 4 bases outside the gene matches. This CDR3 comprises 15 residues. Germline loops: CDR1 DFQATT, CDR2 SNEGSKA (reference sequence).

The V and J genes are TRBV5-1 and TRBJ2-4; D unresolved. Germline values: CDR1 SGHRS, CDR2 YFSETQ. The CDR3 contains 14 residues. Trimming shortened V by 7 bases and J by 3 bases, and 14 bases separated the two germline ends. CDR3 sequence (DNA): TGCGCCAGCTCTTCCGGGTCGGACAAAAACATTCAGTACTTC. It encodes CASSSGSDKNIQYF. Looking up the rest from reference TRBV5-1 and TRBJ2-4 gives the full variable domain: KAGVTQTPRYLIKTRGQQVTLSCSPISGHRSVSWYQQTPGQGLQFLFEYFSETQRNKGNFPGRFSGRQFSNSRSEMNVSTLELGDSALYLCASSSGSDKNIQYFGAGTRLSVL.

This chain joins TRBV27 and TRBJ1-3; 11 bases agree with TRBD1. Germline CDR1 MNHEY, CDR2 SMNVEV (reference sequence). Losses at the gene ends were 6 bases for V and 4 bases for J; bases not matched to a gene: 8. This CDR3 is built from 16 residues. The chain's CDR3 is CASRPGTGGSGNTIYF. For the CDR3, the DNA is TGTGCCAGCAGGCCCGGGACAGGGGGATCGGGAAACACCATATATTTT.

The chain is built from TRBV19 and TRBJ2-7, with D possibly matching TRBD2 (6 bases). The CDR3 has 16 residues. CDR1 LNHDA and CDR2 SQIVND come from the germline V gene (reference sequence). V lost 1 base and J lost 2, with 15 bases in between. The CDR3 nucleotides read TGTGCCAGTAGTATAGCGTGGGACGGGGGTACCTACGAGCAGTACTTC. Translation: CASSIAWDGGTYEQYF.

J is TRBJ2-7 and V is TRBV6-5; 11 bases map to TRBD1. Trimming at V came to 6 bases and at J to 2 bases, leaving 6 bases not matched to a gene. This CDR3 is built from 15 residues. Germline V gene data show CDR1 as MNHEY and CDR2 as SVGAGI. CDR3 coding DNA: TGTGCCAGCAGCCCGGGACAGGGGGATACCTACGAGCAGTACTTC. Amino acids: CASSPGQGDTYEQYF.

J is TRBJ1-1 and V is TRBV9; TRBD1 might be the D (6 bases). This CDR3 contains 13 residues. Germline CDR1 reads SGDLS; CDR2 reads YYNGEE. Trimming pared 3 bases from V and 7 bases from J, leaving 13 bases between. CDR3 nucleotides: TGTGCCAGCAGCGCGCAGGGGCTCAGTGAAGCTTTCTTT. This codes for CASSAQGLSEAFF.

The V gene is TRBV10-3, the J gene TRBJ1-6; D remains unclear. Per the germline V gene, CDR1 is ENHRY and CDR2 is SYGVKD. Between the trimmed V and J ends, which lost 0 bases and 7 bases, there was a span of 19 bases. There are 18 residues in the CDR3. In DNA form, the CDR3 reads TGTGCCATCAGTGAGTCACCGGGGTTGTCGCGATCAAATTCACCCCTCCACTTT. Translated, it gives CAISESPGLSRSNSPLHF.

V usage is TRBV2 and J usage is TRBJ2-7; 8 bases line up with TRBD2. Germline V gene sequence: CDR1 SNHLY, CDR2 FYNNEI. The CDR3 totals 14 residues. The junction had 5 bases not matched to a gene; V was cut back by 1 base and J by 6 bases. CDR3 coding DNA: TGTGCCAGCAGTGAAGGCCGGGGGGGCGTCGAGCAGTACTTC. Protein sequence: CASSEGRGGVEQYF.

In DNA, the CDR3 is TGCAGCGTGGGACAGGGGTCGAGGGGAGAGACCCAGTACTTC. Its protein product is CSVGQGSRGETQYF. This chain connects TRBV29-1 to TRBJ2-5; 10 positions agree with TRBD1. V lost 6 bases to trimming and J lost 4 bases; unmatched junction nucleotides: 8. CDR1 and CDR2 from the germline V gene are SQVTM and ANQGSEA. This CDR3 comprises 14 residues.

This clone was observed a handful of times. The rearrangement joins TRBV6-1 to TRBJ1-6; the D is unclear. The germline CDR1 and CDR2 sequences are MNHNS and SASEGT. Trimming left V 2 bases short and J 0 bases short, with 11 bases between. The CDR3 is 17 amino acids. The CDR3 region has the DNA TGTGCCAGCAGTGAATTGGTAGCCAGCTCCTATAATTCACCCCTCCACTTT. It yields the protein CASSELVASSYNSPLHF.

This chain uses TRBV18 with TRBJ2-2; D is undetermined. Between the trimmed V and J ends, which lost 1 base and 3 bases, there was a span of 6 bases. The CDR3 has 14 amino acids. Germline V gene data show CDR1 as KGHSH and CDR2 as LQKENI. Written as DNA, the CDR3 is TGTGCCAGCTCACCACGGCCCGACACCGGGGAGCTGTTTTTT. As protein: CASSPRPDTGELFF.

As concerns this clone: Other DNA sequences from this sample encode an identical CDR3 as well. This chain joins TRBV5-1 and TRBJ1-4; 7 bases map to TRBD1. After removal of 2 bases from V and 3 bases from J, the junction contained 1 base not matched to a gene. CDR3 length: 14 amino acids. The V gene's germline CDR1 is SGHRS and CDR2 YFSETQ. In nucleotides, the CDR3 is TGCGCCAGCAGCTTCGGGACAGCTAATGAAAAACTGTTTTTT. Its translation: CASSFGTANEKLFF.

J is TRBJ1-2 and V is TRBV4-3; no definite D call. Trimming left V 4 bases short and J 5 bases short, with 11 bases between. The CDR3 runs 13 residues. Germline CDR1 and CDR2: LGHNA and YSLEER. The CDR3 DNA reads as TGCGCCAGCAGCCCAGAGAGGGAGTATGGCTACACCTTC. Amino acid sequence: CASSPEREYGYTF.

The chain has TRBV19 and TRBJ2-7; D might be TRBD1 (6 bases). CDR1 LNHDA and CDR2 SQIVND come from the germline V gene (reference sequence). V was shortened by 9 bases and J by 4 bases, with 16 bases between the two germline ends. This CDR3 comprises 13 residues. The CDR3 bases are TGTGCCAGCCGGCACCTACAGGGATACGAGCAGTACTTC. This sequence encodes CASRHLQGYEQYF.

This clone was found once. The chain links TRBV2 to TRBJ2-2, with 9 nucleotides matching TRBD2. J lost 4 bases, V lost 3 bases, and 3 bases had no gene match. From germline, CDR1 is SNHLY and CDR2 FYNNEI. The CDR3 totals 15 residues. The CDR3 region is CASSESGGRTGELFF. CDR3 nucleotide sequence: TGTGCCAGCAGTGAGAGCGGGGGGCGCACCGGGGAGCTGTTTTTT.

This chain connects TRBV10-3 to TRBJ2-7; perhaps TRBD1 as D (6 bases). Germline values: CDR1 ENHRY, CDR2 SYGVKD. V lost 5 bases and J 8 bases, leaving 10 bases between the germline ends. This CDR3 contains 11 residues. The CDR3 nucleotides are TGTGCCATCAGTCTCGGACAGAAGCAGTACTTC. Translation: CAISLGQKQYF.